This TCR beta chain originates from a study of shared clonotypes between healthy human individuals. General study results and limits: Apart from blood, nothing was sampled; tissue repertoires likely differ. Clonotypes that were shared across a handful of donors made up around 5.5% of naive CD4 clonotypes.

CD45RO-negative CD8 cells positively selected for CCR7 made up the naive population, which excluded terminally differentiated effector memory CD45RA+ cells. The protocol was immunoSEQ multiplex PCR, while the TCRdb copy is restricted to in-frame clones and leaves out a portion. Here the sample spans 1.5 million to 2.5 million clones, approximately 94% being singletons. A word on this clone: Its antigen is undetermined.

The sequencing input was naive CD8+ T cells sorted from blood. The receptor was isolated from a man between 18 and 29 years old in good health.

In DNA form, the CDR3 reads TGTGCCAGCAGTTCCGAGTGGGGGGCGGGGAATGAGCAGTTCTTC. It translates to CASSSEWGAGNEQFF. This chain links TRBV11-2 with TRBJ2-1, with D perhaps being TRBD1 or TRBD2 (6 bases each). Per germline, CDR1 SGHAT and CDR2 FQNNGV. V lost 6 bases and J 7 bases, leaving 19 bases between the germline ends. CDR3 length equals 15 residues. Supplemented by reference TRBV11-2 and TRBJ2-1, the full variable domain reads EAGVAQSPRYKIIEKRQSVAFWCNPISGHATLYWYQQILGQGPKLLIQFQNNGVVDDSQLPKDRFSAERLKGVDSTLKIQPAKLEDSAVYLCASSSEWGAGNEQFFGPGTRLTVL.